A single sample gave rise to the 3 T cell receptor beta chains below, sequenced in a study of T cells after yellow fever vaccination. TCRdb ran MiXCR on the 5' RACE reads and lists one entry per CDR3 protein. Of hundreds of thousands of distinct CDR3 sequences listed, about 19% are singletons. The specimen comprised PBMCs, sampled before the yellow fever booster vaccination. The source of these receptors is a man between 18 and 29 years old who received the YFV17D yellow fever vaccine.

This clonotype was seen only a few times. This chain connects TRBV5-6 to TRBJ1-5; D perhaps matches TRBD1 (6 bases). V shed 2 bases and J shed 7 bases, with 13 bases lying between them. This CDR3 contains 14 residues. Germline CDR1 and CDR2: SGHDT and YYEEEE. CDR3 sequence (DNA): TGTGCCAGCAGCTTCACAGGGACCTGGCAGCCCCAGCATTTT. This gives the protein CASSFTGTWQPQHF.

The chain links TRBV5-5 to TRBJ2-5; 7 bases fit TRBD2. V lost 1 base to trimming and J lost 4 bases; unmatched junction nucleotides: 10. The CDR3 contains 16 residues. Looked up from germline, CDR1 is SGHKS and CDR2 is YYEKEE (reference sequence). Here the CDR3 DNA reads TGTGCCAGCAGCTTGTCGAGGGGCGGGGGATCAGAGACCCAGTACTTC. Protein sequence: CASSLSRGGGSETQYF.

The chain is built from TRBV18 and TRBJ2-1, with 11 positions matching TRBD1. This CDR3 region has 15 residues. Germline V gene sequence: CDR1 KGHSH, CDR2 LQKENI. V was clipped by 5 bases and J by 7 bases; unmatched bases: 7. The CDR3 coding sequence is TGTGCCAGCTCAAGGGGGACAGGGGGATATAATGAGCAGTTCTTC. As protein: CASSRGTGGYNEQFF.